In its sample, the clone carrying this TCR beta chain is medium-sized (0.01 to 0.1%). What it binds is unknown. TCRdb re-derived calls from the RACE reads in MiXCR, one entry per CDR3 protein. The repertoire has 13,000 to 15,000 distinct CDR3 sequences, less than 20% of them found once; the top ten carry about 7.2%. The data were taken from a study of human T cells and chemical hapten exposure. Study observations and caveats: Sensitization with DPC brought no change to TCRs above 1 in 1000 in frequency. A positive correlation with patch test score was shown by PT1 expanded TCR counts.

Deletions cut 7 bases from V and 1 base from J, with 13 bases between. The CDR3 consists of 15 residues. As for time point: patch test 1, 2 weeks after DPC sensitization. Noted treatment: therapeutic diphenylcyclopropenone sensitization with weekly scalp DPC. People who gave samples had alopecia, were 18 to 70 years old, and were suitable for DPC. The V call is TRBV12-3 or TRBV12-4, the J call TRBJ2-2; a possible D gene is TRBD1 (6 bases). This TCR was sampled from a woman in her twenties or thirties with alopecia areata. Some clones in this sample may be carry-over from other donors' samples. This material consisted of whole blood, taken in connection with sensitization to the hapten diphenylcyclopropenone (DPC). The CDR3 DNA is TGTGCCAGCAAGAAAGGGGGTTTGAACACCGGGGAGCTGTTTTTT. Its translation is CASKKGGLNTGELFF.